These 10 T cell receptor beta chains were all obtained from the same sample, sequenced in a study of Ad26.COV2.S vaccination and SARS-CoV-2 variants. TCRdb keeps only in-frame clones here, not all; method: immunoSEQ multiplex PCR. The data contain about 320,000 clones, just under 85% of them singletons. As to treatment: 15 to 20 received Ad26.COV2.S at low or high dose, single or two shots; about five received placebo; per-sample allocation not given. Collection of samples fell on day 63 after the first vaccine or placebo injection. Here the sequenced sample was peripheral blood, taken in a trial of Ad26.COV2.S vaccine versus placebo. The receptors were gathered from a person aged 18-65 years who received the Ad26.COV2.S COVID-19 vaccine or a placebo.

The V call is TRBV6-5, the J call TRBJ1-5; D is ambiguous. Between the trimmed V and J ends, which lost 0 bases and 9 bases, there was a span of 9 bases. The CDR3 runs 13 residues. The germline V gene has CDR1 MNHEY and CDR2 SVGAGI. CDR3 sequence: CASSYSVKTPQHF. The CDR3, as DNA: TGTGCCAGCAGTTACTCCGTGAAGACGCCCCAGCATTTT.

The chain has TRBV19 and TRBJ2-5; 9 nucleotides line up with TRBD2. The V and J ends lost 3 bases and 4 bases, in that order; junction bases with no gene match: 6. Germline-derived CDR1 and CDR2 are LNHDA and SQIVND (reference sequence). This CDR3 has 15 amino acids. Written as DNA, the CDR3 is TGTGCCAGTAGTATTCTTGCGGGGGGGTCAGAGACCCAGTACTTC. Its protein is CASSILAGGSETQYF.

The gene calls are TRBV24-1 and TRBJ1-2, with D perhaps matching TRBD1 (6 bases). Between the trimmed V and J ends, which lost 10 bases and 2 bases, there was a span of 10 bases. The CDR3 has 12 amino acids. Germline V lookup: CDR1 KGHDR, CDR2 SFDVKD. The CDR3 here is CATGQPNYGYTF. CDR3 bases: TGTGCCACTGGACAGCCAAACTATGGCTACACCTTC.

This chain joins TRBV28 and TRBJ2-1; D unclear. Germline CDR1 and CDR2: MDHEN and SYDVKM. This CDR3 is built from 16 residues. Trimming took 1 base from V and 0 from J, leaving 10 bases between them. The CDR3 DNA reads as TGTGCCAGCAGTTTATCGCTCGGATTCTCCTACAATGAGCAGTTCTTC. Translation gives CASSLSLGFSYNEQFF.

The rearrangement uses TRBV6-1 and TRBJ2-7; D gene ambiguous. From germline, CDR1 is MNHNS and CDR2 SASEGT. The V and J ends lost 3 bases and 4 bases respectively, with 7 bases between them. CDR3 size: 12 residues. The CDR3 DNA follows: TGTGCCAGCAGTGAGTCGGGTTACGAGCAGTACTTC. Translating gives CASSESGYEQYF.

The chain links TRBV3-1 (or the pseudogene TRBV3-2) to TRBJ2-7, with D possibly TRBD1 on 6 matching bases. This CDR3 comprises 16 residues. The germline V gene has CDR1 LGHDT and CDR2 YNNKEL (reference sequence). V was shortened by 5 bases and J by 3 bases, with 20 bases between the two germline ends. CDR3 amino acids: CASSVGASGARYEQYF. CDR3 DNA sequence: TGTGCCAGCAGCGTGGGGGCTTCAGGGGCTCGCTACGAGCAGTACTTC.

The chain couples TRBV7-2 to TRBJ2-1, with TRBD2 identical over 10 bases. Germline CDR1 reads SGHTA; CDR2 reads FQGNSA. This CDR3 has 15 amino acids. The V segment lost 5 bases and the J segment 3 bases; nucleotides outside the gene matches: 4. In DNA, the CDR3 is TGTGCCAGCAGCCTAAGCGGGGGGGGCTACAATGAGCAGTTCTTC. Translating gives CASSLSGGGYNEQFF.

The chain joins TRBV28 to TRBJ1-3; 7 bases are shared with TRBD1. There are 17 residues in the CDR3. Unmatched junction bases numbered 11, after V lost 2 bases and J lost 4 bases. Germline CDR1 reads MDHEN; CDR2 reads SYDVKM. Here the CDR3 reads CASSLEGAGTLGNTIYF. CDR3 DNA sequence: TGTGCCAGCAGTTTAGAGGGGGCAGGTACCCTGGGAAACACCATATATTTT.

To note about this clone: A much larger clone is a single base away; this may be a read error. The chain recombines TRBV11-2 with TRBJ1-2; tentatively, D is TRBD1 (6 bases). This CDR3 region has 13 residues. CDR1 and CDR2 (germline): SGHAT, FQNNGV. V dropped 5 bases and J dropped 5 bases, with 12 bases sitting between them. This CDR3 reads CASSQGQGYGYTF. The CDR3 nucleotides are TGTGCCAGCAGCCAAGGGCAGGGGTATGGCTACACCTTC.

The rearrangement uses TRBV28 and TRBJ1-1; D is uncertain. The V end lost 3 bases, the J end lost 14 bases, and 19 bases lay between the germline ends. Germline CDR1 reads MDHEN; CDR2 reads SYDVKM. This CDR3 is built from 13 residues. The CDR3 loop reads CASSLGQYLNLFF. The CDR3 DNA reads TGTGCCAGCAGTTTGGGCCAATACTTGAACTTGTTCTTT.